Listed below are T cell receptor beta chains from one sample, sequenced in a study of beta chain features in type 1 diabetes. Here immunoSEQ multiplex PCR was the method, and the copy in TCRdb shows in-frame clones only, minus some. The sample yields some 99,000 clones, 40% seen once. The sequencing input was stem cell memory CD4+ T cells from blood. Every receptor here comes from a woman younger than 30 in good health. Each CDR3 is given with its conserved first and last residue. Each record gives: J gene, clone size, V gene, D gene, CDR3 DNA, CDR3 protein. The D gene is left open where the match is weak. Expanded clones get a size class; other rows say once, few or many, or leave the size out.

TRBJ2-7 NA TRBV10-2 TRBD2 TGCGCCAGCAGGCTCAGCGGGAGAGGGTCCTACGAGCAGTACTTC CASRLSGRGSYEQYF
TRBJ2-1 many TRBV30 NA TGTGCCTGGAGTGTCACGGAGGCTGTCTACGATGAGCAGTTCTTC CAWSVTEAVYDEQFF
TRBJ2-3 NA TRBV5-1 NA TGCGCCAGCAGCTTGCACGGGAGCGGCACAGATACGCAGTATTTT CASSLHGSGTDTQYF
TRBJ2-1 NA TRBV7-9 TRBD2 TGTGCCAGCAGCTTACGGAGGGAGGGCCAGAATGAGCAGTTCTTC CASSLRREGQNEQFF
TRBJ2-7 NA TRBV7-9 TRBD2 TGTGCCAGCAGCCTCCGTGGGTCCCTAGCGGGATATAACTACGAGCAGTACTTC CASSLRGSLAGYNYEQYF
TRBJ1-1 few TRBV9 TRBD1 TGTGCCAGCAGCGTAGTAACGGACAGGGGACGAGCTTTCTTT CASSVVTDRGRAFF
TRBJ2-7 NA TRBV7-9 NA TGTGCCAGCAGCGCAACCTCTGGCCACGAGCAGTACTTC CASSATSGHEQYF
TRBJ2-2 NA TRBV6-1 TRBD1 TGTGCCAGCAGGGAAACAGGGGAGTCCGGGGAGCTGTTTTTT CASRETGESGELFF
TRBJ2-7 once TRBV6-5 TRBD1 TGTGCCAGCAGGAGGACAGGGGGCTACGAGCAGTACTTC CASRRTGGYEQYF
TRBJ2-7 few TRBV7-9 TRBD2 TGTGCCAGCAGCGGACTAGCGGATTACTACGAGCAGTACTTC CASSGLADYYEQYF
TRBJ2-3 NA TRBV7-2 NA TGTGCCAGCAGCTTAGGCGGGTACACAGATACGCAGTATTTT CASSLGGYTDTQYF
TRBJ1-4 once TRBV30 NA TGTGCCTTTCCAGGGGTGTCGGAAAAACTGTTTTTT CAFPGVSEKLFF
TRBJ2-1 few TRBV19 TRBD1 TGTGCCAGTAGCCTAAACAGGGGGCAGAATCAGCAGTTCTTC CASSLNRGQNQQFF
TRBJ1-2 NA TRBV27 TRBD1 TGTGCCAGCAGTCCCAGACACGACAGGGGGTCCCTTGGCTACACCTTC CASSPRHDRGSLGYTF
TRBJ1-2 NA TRBV5-1 NA TGCGCCAGCAGCTTGTTAGGAGGGGTGGATGGCTACACCTTC CASSLLGGVDGYTF
TRBJ2-7 few TRBV10-3 TRBD1 TGTGCCATCAGTGAGTCAAGGACAGGCATCAACGAGCAGTACTTC CAISESRTGINEQYF
TRBJ1-1 few TRBV7-9 NA TGTGCCAGCAGCTTAGCAGGGGCGAACACTGAAGCTTTCTTT CASSLAGANTEAFF
TRBJ2-4 NA TRBV11-1 NA TGTGCCAGCAGCATAGAAAGGAACAGGGTGTACTTC CASSIERNRVYF
TRBJ2-2 NA TRBV7-3 TRBD2 TGTGCCAGCAGCGCACGGACTAGCGGGAACACCGGGGAGCTGTTTTTT CASSARTSGNTGELFF
TRBJ2-1 NA TRBV6-4 NA TGTGCCAGCAGTCGAGCACGGGATCCGCGGAATGAGCAGTTCTTC CASSRARDPRNEQFF
TRBJ2-7 few TRBV7-9 NA TGTGCCAGCAGCTTAACTCAGGGCTATACCTACGAGCAGTACTTC CASSLTQGYTYEQYF
TRBJ2-7 NA TRBV5-1 TRBD2 TGCGCCAGCAGCTTCACCGGGACTAGGGAACTCGAGCAGTACTTC CASSFTGTRELEQYF
TRBJ2-3 NA TRBV5-5 NA TGTGCCAGCATTTTCCCGGGGGGCACAGATACGCAGTATTTT CASIFPGGTDTQYF
TRBJ1-1 NA TRBV28 NA TGTGCCAGCAGTTTAATAGGTCTGGGGGCCACTGAAGCTTTCTTT CASSLIGLGATEAFF
TRBJ1-2 NA TRBV20-1 NA TGCAGTGCTAGGCAGGGCCTCGGCTACACCTTC CSARQGLGYTF
TRBJ2-1 NA TRBV19 TRBD2 TGTGCCAGTAGCCTCTTCCTAGCGGGCTCCTACAATGAGCAGTTCTTC CASSLFLAGSYNEQFF
TRBJ1-3 NA TRBV6-6 TRBD1 TGTGCCAGCAGTCGACAGGGGGCTGGAAACACCATATATTTT CASSRQGAGNTIYF
TRBJ1-2 few TRBV18 NA TGTGCCAGCTCACCGACAAACGGCTACACCTTC CASSPTNGYTF
TRBJ2-7 few TRBV25-1 TRBD2 TGTGCCAGCAGGTCCCCCGGGACTAGCGGTGTAGGAAAGCAGTACTTC CASRSPGTSGVGKQYF
TRBJ2-3 NA TRBV9 NA TGTGCCAGCAGCGCCACAAACGACTACACAGATACGCAGTATTTT CASSATNDYTDTQYF
TRBJ2-5 NA TRBV7-9 TRBD1 TGTGCCAGCAGCGCAGGACAGGGGACCCAAGGCCAGTACTTC CASSAGQGTQGQYF
TRBJ2-5 few TRBV7-9 NA TGTGCCAGCAGCTTAGGCGACAGGAATCAAGAGACCCAGTACTTC CASSLGDRNQETQYF
TRBJ2-7 few TRBV14 TRBD2 TGTGCCAGCAGTCGCCAAGTATCTAGCGGGAGGGCGGCGTACGAGCAGTACTTC CASSRQVSSGRAAYEQYF
TRBJ2-1 NA TRBV7-2 TRBD2 TGTGCCAGCAGCTCCCGACTAGCCACCTCCTACAATGAGCAGTTCTTC CASSSRLATSYNEQFF
TRBJ2-7 NA TRBV6-5 TRBD2 TGTGCCAGCAGGTCCACTAGCGGGAGTTACGAGCAGTACTTC CASRSTSGSYEQYF
TRBJ1-1 few TRBV7-8 NA TGTGCCAGCAGCCCTGCGGGACTGGGGAACACTGAAGCTTTCTTT CASSPAGLGNTEAFF
TRBJ2-7 few TRBV30 NA TGTGCCTGGAGTGTATCCGGGGTCGAGCAGTACTTC CAWSVSGVEQYF
TRBJ2-7 NA TRBV5-1 NA TGCGCCAGCAGCTTGGCCGGAACCGCGGGGATAGAGCAGTACTTC CASSLAGTAGIEQYF
TRBJ1-2 NA TRBV5-6 NA TGTGCCAGCAGCTTGAGGGGGATCTATGGCTACACCTTC CASSLRGIYGYTF
TRBJ1-2 NA TRBV28 TRBD1 TGTGCCAGCAGTCCCTCGGACAGGGTGAATGGCTACACCTTC CASSPSDRVNGYTF
TRBJ1-5 NA TRBV29-1 TRBD1 TGCAGCGTGTCAGGGGGTAATCAGCCCCAGCATTTT CSVSGGNQPQHF
TRBJ1-5 NA TRBV30 NA TGTGCCTGGAGTCCCGGGGGATTCAATCAGCCCCAGCATTTT CAWSPGGFNQPQHF
TRBJ2-1 NA TRBV5-1 NA TGCGCCAGCAGCTTCAGGCCTTACAATGAGCAGTTCTTC CASSFRPYNEQFF
TRBJ2-6 NA TRBV28 NA TGTGCCAGCAGAGGGGGCTCTGGGGCCAACGTCCTGACTTTC CASRGGSGANVLTF
TRBJ1-2 NA TRBV4-1 NA TGCGCCAGCAGCCCCCCTACGGTTAGCAGAAGTAACTATGGCTACACCTTC CASSPPTVSRSNYGYTF
TRBJ2-3 NA TRBV27 NA TGTGCCAGCAGTTTAGGACTCCGCACAGATACGCAGTATTTT CASSLGLRTDTQYF
TRBJ2-7 NA TRBV9 TRBD2 TGTGCCAGCAGCGTAGGTTTTAGCGGGAGCTACGAGCAGTACTTC CASSVGFSGSYEQYF